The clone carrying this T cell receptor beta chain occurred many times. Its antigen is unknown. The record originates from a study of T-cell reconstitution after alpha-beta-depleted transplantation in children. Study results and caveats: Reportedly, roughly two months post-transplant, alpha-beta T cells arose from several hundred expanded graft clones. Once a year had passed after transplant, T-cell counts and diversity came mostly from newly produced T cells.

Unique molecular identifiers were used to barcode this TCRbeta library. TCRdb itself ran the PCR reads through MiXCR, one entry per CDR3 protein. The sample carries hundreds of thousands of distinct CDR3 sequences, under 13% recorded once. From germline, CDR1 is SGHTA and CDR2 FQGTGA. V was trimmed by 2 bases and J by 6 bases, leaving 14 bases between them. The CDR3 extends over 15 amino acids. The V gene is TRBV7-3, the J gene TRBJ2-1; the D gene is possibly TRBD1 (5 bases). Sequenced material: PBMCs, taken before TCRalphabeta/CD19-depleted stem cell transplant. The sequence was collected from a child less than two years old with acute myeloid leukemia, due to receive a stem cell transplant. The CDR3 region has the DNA TGTGCCAGCAGCTTACAGGGCGAAGCATTCAATGAGCAGTTCTTC. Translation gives CASSLQGEAFNEQFF.